This T cell receptor (beta chain) was identified in a study of human T cells and chemical hapten exposure. CDR3 length: 14 amino acids. The germline gives CDR1 SQVTM, CDR2 ANQGSEA. Trimming took off 6 bases at V and 0 bases at J, with 15 bases between the two ends. TCRdb re-derived calls from the RACE reads in MiXCR, one entry per CDR3 protein. The table records roughly 380,000 distinct CDR3 sequences, approximately 5.1% of them present only once. The time point: patch test 1, 2 weeks after DPC sensitization. Treatment here: therapeutic diphenylcyclopropenone sensitization with weekly scalp DPC. This clonotype has a count of ten or more. Antigen: not known. Findings and caveats of the study: Sensitization with DPC brought no change to TCRs above 1 in 1000 in frequency.

This chain joins TRBV29-1 and TRBJ2-7, with a weak D call TRBD2 (7 bases). Material: whole blood, obtained in connection with sensitization to the hapten diphenylcyclopropenone (DPC). The clonotype comes from a woman aged 50 to 60 with alopecia areata. Some clones in this sample may be carry-over from other donors' samples. The CDR3: CSVGGGTSSYEQYF. Here the CDR3 DNA reads TGCAGCGTAGGGGGGGGGACCAGCTCCTACGAGCAGTACTTC.